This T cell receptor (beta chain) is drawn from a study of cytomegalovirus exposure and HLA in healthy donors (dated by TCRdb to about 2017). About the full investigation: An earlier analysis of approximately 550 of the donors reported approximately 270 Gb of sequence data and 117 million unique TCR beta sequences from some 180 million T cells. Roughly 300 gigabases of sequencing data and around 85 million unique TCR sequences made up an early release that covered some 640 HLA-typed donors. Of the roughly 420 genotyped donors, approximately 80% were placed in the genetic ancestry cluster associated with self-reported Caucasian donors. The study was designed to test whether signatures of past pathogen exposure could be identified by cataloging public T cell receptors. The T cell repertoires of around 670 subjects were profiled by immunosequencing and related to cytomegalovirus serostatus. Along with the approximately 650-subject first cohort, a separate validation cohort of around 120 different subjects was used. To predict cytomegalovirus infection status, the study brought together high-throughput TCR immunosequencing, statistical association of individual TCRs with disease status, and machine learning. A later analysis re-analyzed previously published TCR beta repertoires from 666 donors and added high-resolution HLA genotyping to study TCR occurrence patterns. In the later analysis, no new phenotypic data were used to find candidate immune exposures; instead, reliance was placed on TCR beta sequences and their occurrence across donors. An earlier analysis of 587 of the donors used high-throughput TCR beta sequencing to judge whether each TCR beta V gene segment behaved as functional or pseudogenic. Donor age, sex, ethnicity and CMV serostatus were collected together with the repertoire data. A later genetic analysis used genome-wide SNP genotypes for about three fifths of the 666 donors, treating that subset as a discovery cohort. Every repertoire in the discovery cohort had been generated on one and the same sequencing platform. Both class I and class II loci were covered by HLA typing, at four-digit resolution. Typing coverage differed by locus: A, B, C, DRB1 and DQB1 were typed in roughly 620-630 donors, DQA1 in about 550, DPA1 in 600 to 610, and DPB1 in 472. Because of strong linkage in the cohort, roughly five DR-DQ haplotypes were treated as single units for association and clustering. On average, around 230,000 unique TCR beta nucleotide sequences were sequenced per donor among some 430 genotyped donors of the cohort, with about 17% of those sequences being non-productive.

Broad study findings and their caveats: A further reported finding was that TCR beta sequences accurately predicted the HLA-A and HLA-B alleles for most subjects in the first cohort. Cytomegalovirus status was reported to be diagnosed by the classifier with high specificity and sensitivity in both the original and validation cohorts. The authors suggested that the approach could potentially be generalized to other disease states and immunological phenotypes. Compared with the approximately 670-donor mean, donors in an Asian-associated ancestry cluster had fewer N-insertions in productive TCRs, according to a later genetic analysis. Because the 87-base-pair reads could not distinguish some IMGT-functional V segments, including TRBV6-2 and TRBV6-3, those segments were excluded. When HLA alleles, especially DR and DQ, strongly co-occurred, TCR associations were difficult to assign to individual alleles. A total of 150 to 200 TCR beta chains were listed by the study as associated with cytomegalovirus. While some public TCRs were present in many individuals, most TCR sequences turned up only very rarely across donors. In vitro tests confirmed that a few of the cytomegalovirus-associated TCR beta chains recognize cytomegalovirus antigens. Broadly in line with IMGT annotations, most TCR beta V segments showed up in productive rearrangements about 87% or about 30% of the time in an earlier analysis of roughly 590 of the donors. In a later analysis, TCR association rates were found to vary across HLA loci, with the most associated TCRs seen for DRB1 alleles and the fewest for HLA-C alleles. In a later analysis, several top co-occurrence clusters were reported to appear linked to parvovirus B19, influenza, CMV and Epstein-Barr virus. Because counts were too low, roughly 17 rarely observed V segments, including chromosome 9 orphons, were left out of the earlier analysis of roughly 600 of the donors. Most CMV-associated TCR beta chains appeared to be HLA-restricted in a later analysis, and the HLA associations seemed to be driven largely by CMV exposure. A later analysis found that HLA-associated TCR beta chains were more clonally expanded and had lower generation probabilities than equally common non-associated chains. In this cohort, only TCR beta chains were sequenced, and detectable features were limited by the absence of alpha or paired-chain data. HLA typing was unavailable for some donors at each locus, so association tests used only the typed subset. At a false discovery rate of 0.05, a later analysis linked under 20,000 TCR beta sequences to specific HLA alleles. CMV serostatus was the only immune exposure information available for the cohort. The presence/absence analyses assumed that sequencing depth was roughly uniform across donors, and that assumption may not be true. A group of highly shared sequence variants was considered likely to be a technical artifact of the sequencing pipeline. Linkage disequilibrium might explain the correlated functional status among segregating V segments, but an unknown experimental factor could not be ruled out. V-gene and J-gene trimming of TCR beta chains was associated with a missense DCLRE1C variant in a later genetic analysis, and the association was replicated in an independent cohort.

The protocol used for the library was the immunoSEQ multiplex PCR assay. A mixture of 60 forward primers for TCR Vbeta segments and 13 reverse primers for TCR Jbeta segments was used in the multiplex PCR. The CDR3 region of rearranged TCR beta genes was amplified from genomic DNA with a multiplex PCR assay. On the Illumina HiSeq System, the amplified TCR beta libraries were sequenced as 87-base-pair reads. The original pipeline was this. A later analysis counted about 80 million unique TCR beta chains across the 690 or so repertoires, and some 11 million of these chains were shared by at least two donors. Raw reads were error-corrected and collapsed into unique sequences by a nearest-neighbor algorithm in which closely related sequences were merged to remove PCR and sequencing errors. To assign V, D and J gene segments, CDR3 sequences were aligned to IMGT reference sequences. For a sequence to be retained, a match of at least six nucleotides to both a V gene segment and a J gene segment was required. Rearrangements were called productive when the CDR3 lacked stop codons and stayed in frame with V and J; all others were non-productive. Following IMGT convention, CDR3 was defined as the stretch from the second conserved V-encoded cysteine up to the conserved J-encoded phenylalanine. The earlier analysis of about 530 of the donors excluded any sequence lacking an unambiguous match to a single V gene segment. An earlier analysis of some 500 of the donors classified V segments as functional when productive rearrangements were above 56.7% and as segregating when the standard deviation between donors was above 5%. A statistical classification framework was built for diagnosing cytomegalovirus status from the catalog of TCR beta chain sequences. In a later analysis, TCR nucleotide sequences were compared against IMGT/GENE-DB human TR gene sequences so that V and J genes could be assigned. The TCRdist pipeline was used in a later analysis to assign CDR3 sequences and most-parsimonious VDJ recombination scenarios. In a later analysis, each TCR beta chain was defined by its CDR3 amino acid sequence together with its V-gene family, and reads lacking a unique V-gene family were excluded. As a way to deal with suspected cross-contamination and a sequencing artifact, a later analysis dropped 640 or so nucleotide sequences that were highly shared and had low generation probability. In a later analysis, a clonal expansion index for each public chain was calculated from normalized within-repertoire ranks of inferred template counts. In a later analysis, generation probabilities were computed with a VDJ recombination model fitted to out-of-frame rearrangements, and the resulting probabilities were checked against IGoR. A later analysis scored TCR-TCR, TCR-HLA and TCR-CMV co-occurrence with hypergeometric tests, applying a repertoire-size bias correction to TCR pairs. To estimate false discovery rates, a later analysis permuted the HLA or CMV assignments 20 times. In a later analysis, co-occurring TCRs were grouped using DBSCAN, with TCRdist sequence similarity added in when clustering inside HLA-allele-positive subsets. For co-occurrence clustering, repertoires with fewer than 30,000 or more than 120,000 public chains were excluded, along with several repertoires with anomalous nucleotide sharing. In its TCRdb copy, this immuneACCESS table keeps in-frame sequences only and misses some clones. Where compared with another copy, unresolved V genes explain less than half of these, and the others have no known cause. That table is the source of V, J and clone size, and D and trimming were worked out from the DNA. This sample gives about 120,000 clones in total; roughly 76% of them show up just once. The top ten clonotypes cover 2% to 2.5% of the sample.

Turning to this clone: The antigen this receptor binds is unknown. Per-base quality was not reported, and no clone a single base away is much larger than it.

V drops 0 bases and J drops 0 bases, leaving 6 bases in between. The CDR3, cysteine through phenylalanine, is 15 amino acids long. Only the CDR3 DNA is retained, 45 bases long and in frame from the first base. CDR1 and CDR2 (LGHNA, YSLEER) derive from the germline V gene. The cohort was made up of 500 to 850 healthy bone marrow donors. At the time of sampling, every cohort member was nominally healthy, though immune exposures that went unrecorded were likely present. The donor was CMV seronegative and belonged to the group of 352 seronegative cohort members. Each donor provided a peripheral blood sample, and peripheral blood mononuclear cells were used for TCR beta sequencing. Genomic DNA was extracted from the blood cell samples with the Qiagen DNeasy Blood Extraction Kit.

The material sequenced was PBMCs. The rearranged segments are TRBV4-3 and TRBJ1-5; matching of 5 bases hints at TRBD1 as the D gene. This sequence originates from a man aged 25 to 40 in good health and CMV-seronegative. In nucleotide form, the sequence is TGCGCCAGCAGCCAAGAACAGGATAGCAATCAGCCCCAGCATTTT. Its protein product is CASSQEQDSNQPQHF.